Below are 2 T cell receptor beta chains sequenced from a single sample in a study of vaccination and CD4 T cells after COVID-19. Indicated treatment: roughly 10-day PBMC culture with coronavirus spike peptide pools or control peptides (ViraFEST assay). The assay that was used to sequence DNA from cultured CD4+ T cells was the Oncomine TCR Beta short-read assay. Using its own MiXCR run on the PCR reads, TCRdb lists one record per CDR3 protein. The table has around 9,800 distinct CDR3 sequences, about half seen once; the top ten hold roughly 21%. These receptors have no known antigen. Sequenced: CD4+ T cells from blood, cultured in vitro. These receptors were obtained from a human donor who had recovered from COVID-19.

This clonotype was counted between two and nine times. The V call is TRBV7-8, the J call TRBJ1-1; 8 positions match TRBD1. The CDR3 totals 14 residues. The germline gives CDR1 SGHVS, CDR2 FQNEAQ. V shed 4 bases and J 8 bases; nucleotides not matched to a gene: 9. CDR3 coding DNA: TGTGCCAGCAGCTCGGCCGACAGGGGTGGGGAAGCTTTCTTT. Translating it yields CASSSADRGGEAFF. The variable domain in full, completed from reference TRBV7-8 and TRBJ1-1, reads GAGVSQSPRYKVAKRGQDVALRCDPISGHVSLFWYQQALGQGPEFLTYFQNEAQLDKSGLPSDRFFAERPEGSVSTLKIQRTQQEDSAVYLCASSSADRGGEAFFGQGTRLTVV.

The chain links TRBV24-1 to TRBJ2-1, with 7 bases aligning to TRBD1. The CDR3 has 15 amino acids. V dropped 3 bases and J dropped 5; count of bases not matched to a gene: 6. Looked up from germline, CDR1 is KGHDR and CDR2 is SFDVKD. The CDR3 sequence is CATSDPRTGNNEQFF. CDR3 DNA sequence: TGTGCCACCAGTGATCCCCGGACAGGAAACAATGAGCAGTTCTTC.